These T cell receptor beta chains were read from a single sample in a study of shared clonotypes between healthy human individuals. Sequencing was performed with immunoSEQ multiplex PCR; in TCRdb, only in-frame clones are kept and a portion is missing. The profile shows 2 million to 3 million clones, 90% to 95% of them singletons. The sequencing input was naive CD4+ T cells sorted from blood. The source of these receptors is a man younger than 35 in good health. The CDR3 runs from the conserved cysteine through the conserved F or W. Each record gives: D gene, V gene, clone size, J gene, CDR3 DNA, CDR3 protein. D genes are given only for firm matches. For some rows the clone size is stated as once, few or many, or as a class when expanded; others skip it.

d_call: TRBD1
v_call: TRBV27
clone_size: NA
j_call: TRBJ2-2
cdr3_nt: TGTGCCAGCAGGGCGGACAGGGCGTCGAACACCGGGGAGCTGTTTTTT
cdr3_aa: CASRADRASNTGELFF

d_call: NA
v_call: TRBV5-5
clone_size: NA
j_call: TRBJ1-5
cdr3_nt: TGTGCCAGCAGCATAGACGGGCCGGGAAATCAGCCCCAGCATTTT
cdr3_aa: CASSIDGPGNQPQHF

d_call: NA
v_call: TRBV10-3
clone_size: NA
j_call: TRBJ2-5
cdr3_nt: TGTGCCATCAGTGAAAGGGCCCCGGGGGAGACCCAGTACTTC
cdr3_aa: CAISERAPGETQYF

d_call: NA
v_call: TRBV11-2
clone_size: NA
j_call: TRBJ1-1
cdr3_nt: TGTGCCAGCGGTAGGAGGGAAATGAACACTGAAGCTTTCTTT
cdr3_aa: CASGRREMNTEAFF

d_call: NA
v_call: TRBV27
clone_size: NA
j_call: TRBJ1-6
cdr3_nt: TGTGCCAGCAGTCCCTCCAGGGGTGCGTATAATTCACCCCTCCACTTT
cdr3_aa: CASSPSRGAYNSPLHF

d_call: NA
v_call: TRBV30
clone_size: NA
j_call: TRBJ2-5
cdr3_nt: TGTGCCTGGGGGGGCGGAGGGAGTGGGACCCAGTACTTC
cdr3_aa: CAWGGGGSGTQYF

d_call: TRBD1
v_call: TRBV7-9
clone_size: NA
j_call: TRBJ2-5
cdr3_nt: TGTGCCAGCAGCTTAGATGGACAGGGGGCTGGAGAGACCCAGTACTTC
cdr3_aa: CASSLDGQGAGETQYF

d_call: TRBD1
v_call: TRBV18
clone_size: NA
j_call: TRBJ2-1
cdr3_nt: TGTGCCAGCTCCCTGATAGGACAGGGCGCAGATGAGCAGTTCTTC
cdr3_aa: CASSLIGQGADEQFF

d_call: NA
v_call: TRBV28
clone_size: NA
j_call: TRBJ1-1
cdr3_nt: TGTGCCAGCAGTTTATGGTCTCTGGTGAACACTGAAGCTTTCTTT
cdr3_aa: CASSLWSLVNTEAFF

d_call: NA
v_call: TRBV10-3
clone_size: NA
j_call: TRBJ1-1
cdr3_nt: TGTGCCATCAGTGAGCAGCAGGGGAGCCAGGCTGAAGCTTTCTTT
cdr3_aa: CAISEQQGSQAEAFF

d_call: TRBD1
v_call: TRBV18
clone_size: NA
j_call: TRBJ1-6
cdr3_nt: TGTGCCAGCTCACCACCGCCGGGACAGGGGAATTCACCCCTCCACTTT
cdr3_aa: CASSPPPGQGNSPLHF

d_call: NA
v_call: TRBV20-1
clone_size: NA
j_call: TRBJ2-1
cdr3_nt: TGCAGTGCTAGAATCTACAATGAGCAGTTCTTC
cdr3_aa: CSARIYNEQFF

d_call: TRBD1
v_call: TRBV5-1
clone_size: NA
j_call: TRBJ2-3
cdr3_nt: TGCGCCAGCAGCTTGGCGGCTCTAGGGGGCCCAGATACGCAGTATTTT
cdr3_aa: CASSLAALGGPDTQYF

d_call: NA
v_call: TRBV11-2
clone_size: few
j_call: TRBJ1-6
cdr3_nt: TGTGCCAGCAGCTTAGTTAGCGCCAATTCACCCCTCCACTTT
cdr3_aa: CASSLVSANSPLHF

d_call: NA
v_call: TRBV6-6
clone_size: once
j_call: TRBJ2-5
cdr3_nt: TGTGCCAGCACCGCTACAGGGCCAGGGACCCAGTACTTC
cdr3_aa: CASTATGPGTQYF

d_call: NA
v_call: TRBV6-1
clone_size: NA
j_call: TRBJ2-1
cdr3_nt: TGTGCCAGCAGTGTGTTCCACGTCCCTGAGCAGTTCTTC
cdr3_aa: CASSVFHVPEQFF

d_call: TRBD1
v_call: TRBV6-6
clone_size: NA
j_call: TRBJ1-2
cdr3_nt: TGTGCCAGCAGTCCAAGACCCCGGACAGGGAGCGGCTACACCTTC
cdr3_aa: CASSPRPRTGSGYTF

d_call: NA
v_call: TRBV18
clone_size: NA
j_call: TRBJ2-2
cdr3_nt: TGTGCCAGCGTGGACGCTGCTAACACCGGGGAGCTGTTTTTT
cdr3_aa: CASVDAANTGELFF

d_call: NA
v_call: TRBV5-1
clone_size: NA
j_call: TRBJ2-5
cdr3_nt: TGCGCCAGCAGCTCCTCAGGGGGGGGCTACCAAGAGACCCAGTACTTC
cdr3_aa: CASSSSGGGYQETQYF

d_call: NA
v_call: TRBV4-3
clone_size: NA
j_call: TRBJ1-4
cdr3_nt: TGCGCCAGCAGACCCAGCCGGCTAGGGGCGAATATTGAAAAACTGTTTTTT
cdr3_aa: CASRPSRLGANIEKLFF

d_call: NA
v_call: TRBV28
clone_size: NA
j_call: TRBJ1-5
cdr3_nt: TGTGCCAGCATTCCCGACGGAACAGCGTATAATCAGCCCCAGCATTTT
cdr3_aa: CASIPDGTAYNQPQHF

d_call: TRBD1
v_call: TRBV18
clone_size: once
j_call: TRBJ1-4
cdr3_nt: TGTGCCAGCTCACCACAAGAGACAGGGACCGAAAAACTGTTTTTT
cdr3_aa: CASSPQETGTEKLFF

d_call: NA
v_call: TRBV28
clone_size: NA
j_call: TRBJ1-3
cdr3_nt: TGTGCCACCAAGACCCTTAGCGGGGCTAACTCTGGAAACACCATATATTTT
cdr3_aa: CATKTLSGANSGNTIYF

d_call: TRBD1
v_call: TRBV6-5
clone_size: few
j_call: TRBJ1-1
cdr3_nt: TGTGCCAGCCAGACAGGGTACAACACTGAAGCTTTCTTT
cdr3_aa: CASQTGYNTEAFF

d_call: TRBD2
v_call: TRBV19
clone_size: NA
j_call: TRBJ2-2
cdr3_nt: TGTGCCAGTAGTATGGGACTAGTATCGAACACCGGGGAGCTGTTTTTT
cdr3_aa: CASSMGLVSNTGELFF

d_call: TRBD2
v_call: TRBV10-3
clone_size: NA
j_call: TRBJ2-1
cdr3_nt: TGTGCCATCAGGAGGACTAGCGGGAACAATGAGCAGTTCTTC
cdr3_aa: CAIRRTSGNNEQFF

d_call: NA
v_call: TRBV5-6
clone_size: NA
j_call: TRBJ2-5
cdr3_nt: TGTGCCAGCAGCTTCAGTAAGGTCGGAGAGACCCAGTACTTC
cdr3_aa: CASSFSKVGETQYF

d_call: NA
v_call: TRBV5-1
clone_size: NA
j_call: TRBJ2-2
cdr3_nt: TGCGCCAGCAGCTTGGGGTTAGAGAACACCGGGGAGCTGTTTTTT
cdr3_aa: CASSLGLENTGELFF

d_call: NA
v_call: TRBV5-1
clone_size: NA
j_call: TRBJ2-6
cdr3_nt: TGCGCCAGCAGCTACGACAGCTCTGGGGCCAACGTCCTGACTTTC
cdr3_aa: CASSYDSSGANVLTF

d_call: NA
v_call: TRBV20-1
clone_size: NA
j_call: TRBJ2-7
cdr3_nt: TGCAGTCCTTGGCGTATATACGAGCAGTACTTC
cdr3_aa: CSPWRIYEQYF

d_call: TRBD2
v_call: TRBV19
clone_size: NA
j_call: TRBJ2-1
cdr3_nt: TGTGCCAGTAGTATTGGTAGCGGGGGAAGCTCCTACAATGAGCAGTTCTTC
cdr3_aa: CASSIGSGGSSYNEQFF

d_call: NA
v_call: TRBV7-9
clone_size: NA
j_call: TRBJ2-6
cdr3_nt: TGTGCCAGCAGCTCAGGAAGAGTGGGGTCTGGGGCCAACGTCCTGACTTTC
cdr3_aa: CASSSGRVGSGANVLTF

d_call: TRBD2
v_call: TRBV25-1
clone_size: NA
j_call: TRBJ2-7
cdr3_nt: TGTGCCAGCAGTGGCCCGGGACTAGCGGGAGTGTACGAGCAGTACTTC
cdr3_aa: CASSGPGLAGVYEQYF